This record covers a single T cell receptor beta chain. No antigen is known for it. The sample originates from a study of T cell repertoires in cytomegalovirus infection. Study conclusions and caveats: The study identified carriers of CMV plus the relevant HLA from cumulative public TCR beta family frequency.

One entry per CDR3 protein results from TCRdb running MiXCR on the reads. The repertoire includes hundreds of thousands of distinct CDR3 sequences, approximately 31% of them detected once, and around 15% sits in the top ten. What was sequenced was PBMCs. This receptor was obtained from a human donor in good health (CMV status not recorded). Some clones in this sample may be carry-over from other donors' samples.

The CDR3, as DNA: TGTGCCAGTAGTATCAGGGAGAACACTGAAGCTTTCTTT. Its protein is CASSIRENTEAFF. This chain uses TRBV19 with TRBJ1-1; D perhaps matches TRBD1 (5 bases). Looked up from germline, CDR1 is LNHDA and CDR2 is SQIVND (reference sequence). The CDR3 contains 13 residues. V lost 3 bases to trimming and J lost 1 base, with 6 bases between them.